This TCR beta chain was identified in a study of blood T cell repertoires in COVID-19. Original processing methods: Reference gene primers were amplified, and this amplification served to estimate nucleated cell counts. The assay was immunoSEQ multiplex PCR, and TCRdb's table has in-frame clones only and misses some. V, J and clone size were drawn from that table, and D and trimming were deduced from the DNA. The table lists around 230,000 clones, about four fifths of them singletons. The CDR3 spans 16 residues. CDR1 is SGHNT and CDR2 is YYREEE in the germline V gene (reference sequence). The trim removed 4 bases at V and 0 bases at J, leaving 8 bases unmatched.

The sample consisted of peripheral blood. V gene TRBV5-4 combines with J gene TRBJ1-2, with TRBD1 identical over 8 bases. This receptor was identified in a woman older than 75 with acute or convalescent COVID-19. The CDR3 spells CASSAGTGDTNYGYTF. The CDR3 coding sequence is TGTGCCAGCAGCGCCGGGACAGGAGACACTAACTATGGCTACACCTTC.